This T cell receptor beta chain was captured by sequencing in a study of OX40 agonist ivuxolimab in advanced cancers. The overall study: Partial responses occurred in three patients (one hepatocellular carcinoma, two cutaneous melanoma).

The protocol was immunoSEQ multiplex PCR, while the TCRdb copy is restricted to in-frame clones and leaves out a portion. The table lists over 15,000 clones, roughly four fifths of them singletons. The germline V gene has CDR1 GTSNPN and CDR2 SVGIG (reference sequence). The CDR3 has 17 residues. J lost 5 bases, V lost 0 bases, and 10 bases had no gene match. The rearrangement uses TRBV30 and TRBJ1-6; 7 nucleotides align to TRBD1. The TCR was taken from an adult with an advanced solid tumor such as melanoma, head and neck, liver or kidney cancer. The specimen comprised CD4+ or CD8+ T cells sorted from blood, sampled in a trial of the OX40 agonist ivuxolimab. In nucleotides, the CDR3 is TGTGCCTGGAGTGTACTCTACGGGACAGTTGATAATTCACCCCTCCACTTT. It translates to CAWSVLYGTVDNSPLHF.